This is a list of T cell receptor beta chains from one sample in a study of blood T cell repertoires in COVID-19. The table came from immunoSEQ multiplex PCR; TCRdb's copy has only in-frame clones and leaves some out. The profile covers more than 95,000 clones, with roughly nine tenths appearing a single time and 3.1% taken by the ten largest. Input material: peripheral blood. All receptors derive from a middle-aged man in a cohort sampled during active COVID-19. The CDR3 runs from the conserved cysteine through the conserved F or W. The order of the fields is clone size, J gene, D gene, V gene, CDR3 DNA, CDR3 protein. D genes are given only for firm matches. Not all rows give a size; the values are once, few, many and, for expanded clones, a class.

abundance: -
j_gene: TRBJ1-5
d_gene: -
v_gene: TRBV2
CDR3nt: TGTGCCAGCAGGGCCCGACAGGATTCTCGTCAGCCCCAGCATTTT
CDR3aa: CASRARQDSRQPQHF

abundance: many
j_gene: TRBJ2-7
d_gene: TRBD1
v_gene: TRBV19
CDR3nt: TGTGCCAGTAGTATAGATCTAGGGACAGTCTCCTACGAGCAGTACTTC
CDR3aa: CASSIDLGTVSYEQYF

abundance: -
j_gene: TRBJ2-1
d_gene: -
v_gene: TRBV24-1
CDR3nt: TGTGCCACCAGTGACCCCCGAGGTGCCAATGAGCAGTTCTTC
CDR3aa: CATSDPRGANEQFF

abundance: -
j_gene: TRBJ1-2
d_gene: -
v_gene: TRBV19
CDR3nt: TGTGCCAGTAGTATGGGGGGGATATCGAACCTTCATGGCTACACCTTC
CDR3aa: CASSMGGISNLHGYTF

abundance: -
j_gene: TRBJ2-3
d_gene: -
v_gene: TRBV18
CDR3nt: TGTGCCAGCTCACCACCTGTCAGGGCAGGTACGCAGTATTTT
CDR3aa: CASSPPVRAGTQYF

abundance: -
j_gene: TRBJ2-5
d_gene: -
v_gene: TRBV7-8
CDR3nt: TGTGCCAGCAGCCCCGACTGGGACCAAGAGACCCAGTACTTC
CDR3aa: CASSPDWDQETQYF

abundance: -
j_gene: TRBJ2-2
d_gene: -
v_gene: TRBV7-3
CDR3nt: TGTGCCAGCAGCTTAATTGGGGGGAGCAACACCGGGGAGCTGTTTTTT
CDR3aa: CASSLIGGSNTGELFF

abundance: -
j_gene: TRBJ1-6
d_gene: TRBD1
v_gene: TRBV4-1
CDR3nt: TGCGCCAGCAGCCAAGGCCTTAGACAGGGCGGATATAATTCACCCCTCCACTTT
CDR3aa: CASSQGLRQGGYNSPLHF

abundance: few
j_gene: TRBJ2-7
d_gene: -
v_gene: TRBV15
CDR3nt: TGTGCCACCAGCAACAGGGTCACCTACGAGCAGTACTTC
CDR3aa: CATSNRVTYEQYF

abundance: -
j_gene: TRBJ2-5
d_gene: TRBD1
v_gene: TRBV19
CDR3nt: TGTGCCAGTAGTCGGGGACAGGGGAAAGAGACCCAGTACTTC
CDR3aa: CASSRGQGKETQYF

abundance: -
j_gene: TRBJ2-7
d_gene: -
v_gene: TRBV7-8
CDR3nt: TGTGCCAGCAGCTTAGCTGCCAGCTCCTACGAGCAGTACTTC
CDR3aa: CASSLAASSYEQYF

abundance: -
j_gene: TRBJ2-7
d_gene: TRBD1
v_gene: TRBV6-2/TRBV6-3
CDR3nt: TGTGCCAGCAGTGGCGGACAGGGACGCTCCTACGAGCAGTACTTC
CDR3aa: CASSGGQGRSYEQYF

abundance: -
j_gene: TRBJ1-2
d_gene: -
v_gene: TRBV7-9
CDR3nt: TGTGCCAGCAATCCGGACAGCACCGTCTATGGCTACACCTTC
CDR3aa: CASNPDSTVYGYTF

abundance: -
j_gene: TRBJ1-1
d_gene: -
v_gene: TRBV10-2
CDR3nt: TGCGCCAGCAGTGAGTTGGCGGGTAGGACTGAAGCTTTCTTT
CDR3aa: CASSELAGRTEAFF

abundance: -
j_gene: TRBJ1-1
d_gene: -
v_gene: TRBV5-1
CDR3nt: TGCGCCAGCAGCCCGGAGAGGTCGAACACTGAAGCTTTCTTT
CDR3aa: CASSPERSNTEAFF

abundance: once
j_gene: TRBJ1-2
d_gene: -
v_gene: TRBV5-4
CDR3nt: TGTGCCAGCAGCTTGGAGGCAGGTTCGGGCTACACCTTC
CDR3aa: CASSLEAGSGYTF

abundance: -
j_gene: TRBJ1-3
d_gene: -
v_gene: TRBV4-3
CDR3nt: TGCGCCAGCAGCCAAGGCGGGGACTCTGGAAACACCATATATTTT
CDR3aa: CASSQGGDSGNTIYF

abundance: -
j_gene: TRBJ2-3
d_gene: TRBD2
v_gene: TRBV6-5
CDR3nt: TGTGCCAGCACCAGGGGACTAGCTTTATCAGATACGCAGTATTTT
CDR3aa: CASTRGLALSDTQYF

abundance: once
j_gene: TRBJ2-7
d_gene: -
v_gene: TRBV11-3
CDR3nt: TGTGCCAGCTCGCGTGGGGCGAGCTCCTACGAGCAGTACTTC
CDR3aa: CASSRGASSYEQYF

abundance: once
j_gene: TRBJ1-1
d_gene: -
v_gene: TRBV20-1
CDR3nt: TGCAGTGCTAGTGACAGTATCCTGAACACTGAAGCTTTCTTT
CDR3aa: CSASDSILNTEAFF

abundance: -
j_gene: TRBJ2-2
d_gene: TRBD2
v_gene: TRBV7-7
CDR3nt: TGTGCTAGCAGCCGAGTAGCGGGGGACGAGCTGTTTTTT
CDR3aa: CASSRVAGDELFF

abundance: -
j_gene: TRBJ2-4
d_gene: -
v_gene: TRBV29-1
CDR3nt: TGCAGCGACGAGACAGAAATCAAAAACATTCAGTACTTC
CDR3aa: CSDETEIKNIQYF

abundance: once
j_gene: TRBJ2-1
d_gene: -
v_gene: TRBV14
CDR3nt: TGTGCCAGCGGGTTTCAGGGTAAAGGCAATGAGCAGTTCTTC
CDR3aa: CASGFQGKGNEQFF

abundance: -
j_gene: TRBJ1-3
d_gene: -
v_gene: TRBV19
CDR3nt: TGTGCCAGTAGTATTAGGGGGACTGGAAACACCATATATTTT
CDR3aa: CASSIRGTGNTIYF

abundance: -
j_gene: TRBJ2-3
d_gene: TRBD1
v_gene: TRBV5-5
CDR3nt: TGTGCCAGCAGCCCCTACTGGGACAGGGAGGCAGATACGCAGTATTTT
CDR3aa: CASSPYWDREADTQYF

abundance: -
j_gene: TRBJ2-3
d_gene: TRBD2
v_gene: TRBV3-1/TRBV3-2
CDR3nt: TGTGCCAGCAGCCAAGCTAGACTAGCCCACATGTATTTT
CDR3aa: CASSQARLAHMYF

abundance: -
j_gene: TRBJ1-1
d_gene: -
v_gene: TRBV11-2
CDR3nt: TGTGCCAGCAGCTTATTGGGACTCACTGAAGCTTTCTTT
CDR3aa: CASSLLGLTEAFF

abundance: -
j_gene: TRBJ2-2
d_gene: TRBD2
v_gene: TRBV7-3
CDR3nt: TGTGCCAGCAGCTGGGACTACCCGAACACCGGGGAGCTGTTTTTT
CDR3aa: CASSWDYPNTGELFF

abundance: few
j_gene: TRBJ1-5
d_gene: -
v_gene: TRBV28
CDR3nt: TGTGCCAGCAGTCTGACACATAGCAATCAGCCCCAGCATTTT
CDR3aa: CASSLTHSNQPQHF

abundance: -
j_gene: TRBJ1-5
d_gene: TRBD1
v_gene: TRBV5-1
CDR3nt: TGCGCCAGCAGCTTGGGGGACAGGAATCAGCCCCAGCATTTT
CDR3aa: CASSLGDRNQPQHF

abundance: few
j_gene: TRBJ2-2
d_gene: TRBD2
v_gene: TRBV25-1
CDR3nt: TGTGCCAGCAGTGCGGGACTAGCGGGGGTCAACACCGGGGAGCTGTTTTTT
CDR3aa: CASSAGLAGVNTGELFF

abundance: medium-sized
j_gene: TRBJ2-2
d_gene: -
v_gene: TRBV7-9
CDR3nt: TGTGCCAGCAGCTTTGTAGAAACCGGGGAGCTGTTTTTT
CDR3aa: CASSFVETGELFF